This T cell receptor beta chain was recorded in a study of blood T cells in healthy people across ages. V was cut by 5 bases and J by 8 bases, with 24 bases left in between. This CDR3 is built from 16 residues. PCR was performed a second time for 7 to 11 cycles using a sample-barcoded 5' primer and a J-beta primer mix. MiXCR was run by TCRdb on the 5' RACE reads, yielding one entry per CDR3 protein. This table holds 950,000 to 1,200,000 distinct CDR3 sequences, roughly two fifths found once. The J gene is TRBJ1-2, the V gene TRBV12-3 or TRBV12-4, with D maybe TRBD1 (6 bases). Sequenced material: blood. This TCR derives from a man younger than 35 in good health. CDR3 amino acids: CASSLARGDTFRGYTF. As DNA, the CDR3 is TGTGCCAGCAGTCTCGCTCGCGGGGACACTTTTCGAGGCTACACCTTC.